A selection of T cell receptor beta chains follows, all from one sample in a study of blood T cell repertoires in COVID-19. The data were produced by immunoSEQ multiplex PCR, yet TCRdb's version contains in-frame clones alone and is incomplete. The repertoire holds a few hundred thousand clones, with approximately 90% as singletons. Source material: PBMCs or T cells enriched from blood (not recorded which). These receptors originate from a woman under 30 who had recovered from COVID-19. The CDR3 runs from the conserved cysteine through the conserved F or W. D genes are given only for firm matches. The size entry is marked missing in some rows and otherwise reads once, few, many or a size class.

>TRBJ2-7|TRBV9|-|-
TGTGCCAGCAGTTTCGGGGTCTCCTACGAGCAGTACTTC
CASSFGVSYEQYF
>TRBJ1-5|TRBV28|TRBD1|-
TGTGCCAGCTTGGTTGCGGACAGGGAATCTCAGCCCCAGCATTTT
CASLVADRESQPQHF
>TRBJ1-2|TRBV19|-|-
TGTGCCAGTAGTCAACCTGCTTACACGGGTAACGGCTACACCTTC
CASSQPAYTGNGYTF
>TRBJ2-3|TRBV28|TRBD2|once
TGTGCCAGCAGTGGAGGTGCGGGAGTGGGCACAGATACGCAGTATTTT
CASSGGAGVGTDTQYF
>TRBJ2-1|TRBV10-3|TRBD2|-
TGTGCCATCAGCGGACTAGCGGAGGAAAATGAGCAGTTCTTC
CAISGLAEENEQFF
>TRBJ1-3|TRBV29-1|-|-
TGCAGCTTCCGGGGGAGTTCCTCTGGAAACACCATATATTTT
CSFRGSSSGNTIYF
>TRBJ2-3|TRBV10-2|-|once
TGCGCCAGCAGTGAGTTCACGGGGATGGAAGCAGATACGCAGTATTTT
CASSEFTGMEADTQYF
>TRBJ1-3|TRBV19|-|-
TGTGCCAGTACTACCCTCGGCAGGGCGAAGGGAAACACCATATATTTT
CASTTLGRAKGNTIYF
>TRBJ2-2|TRBV2|-|-
TGTGCCAGCGGGAAGGGGATGGAGACCGGGGAGCTGTTTTTT
CASGKGMETGELFF
>TRBJ2-2|TRBV27|-|once
TGTGCCAGCAGTTTTTGGGAGGCCCGGACCGGGGAGCTGTTTTTT
CASSFWEARTGELFF
>TRBJ1-2|TRBV19|TRBD1|-
TGTGCCACGCGACAGGGGGGGAACTATGGCTACACCTTC
CATRQGGNYGYTF
>TRBJ2-7|TRBV6-5|TRBD2|-
TGTGCCAGCAGCACACCTAGCGGGAGTAACAAGCAGTACTTC
CASSTPSGSNKQYF
>TRBJ2-7|TRBV24-1|-|-
TGTGCCACCAGTGATTCGGGGGACCGGAGCTACGAGCAGTACTTC
CATSDSGDRSYEQYF
>TRBJ2-7|TRBV5-1|TRBD1|-
TGCGCCAGCAGCCTACCGGGACAGGGCTACGAGCAGTACTTC
CASSLPGQGYEQYF
>TRBJ2-3|TRBV3-1/TRBV3-2|-|-
TGTGCCAGCAGCGCCGGTGGGACAATGATAGATACGCAGTATTTT
CASSAGGTMIDTQYF
>TRBJ2-1|TRBV6-6|-|-
TGTGCCAGCAGTCCTACCACCGGGACAAGATCGGGCAATGAGCAGTTCTTC
CASSPTTGTRSGNEQFF
>TRBJ1-4|TRBV9|-|-
TGTGCCAGCAGCTCCAGGGGTAGTACTAATGAAAAACTGTTTTTT
CASSSRGSTNEKLFF
>TRBJ1-6|TRBV28|-|-
TGTGCCAGCAGTTTCGCAGGGGTTTCACCCCTCCACTTT
CASSFAGVSPLHF